The rows below give T cell receptor beta chains drawn from one sample of a study of spatial heterogeneity in lung cancer. One entry per CDR3 protein results from TCRdb running MiXCR on the 5' RACE reads. In the table there are 20,000 to 25,000 distinct CDR3 sequences, about 2.7% of which are singletons. This sample comprised lung tumor tissue, obtained at surgery. These receptors all stem from a male donor with early-stage non-small cell lung cancer. CDR3s include the opening cysteine and the closing phenylalanine or tryptophan. D genes are given only for firm matches. Clone size is given as once, few, many or a size class.

NA | many | TRBJ1-5 | TRBV18 | CASSPPGADQPQHF | TGTGCCAGCTCACCTCCCGGGGCCGATCAGCCCCAGCATTTT
TRBD1 | many | TRBJ1-1 | TRBV20-1 | CSASWTGTNTEAFF | TGCAGTGCTAGTTGGACAGGGACGAACACTGAAGCTTTCTTT
NA | many | TRBJ2-7 | TRBV27 | CASSTHLGGNYEQYF | TGTGCCAGCAGCACCCACTTGGGCGGAAACTACGAGCAGTACTTC
NA | many | TRBJ2-3 | TRBV7-6 | CASSLASGSPGADTQYF | TGTGCCAGCAGCTTAGCGTCTGGGTCTCCCGGGGCGGATACGCAGTATTTT
NA | medium-sized | TRBJ2-7 | TRBV24-1 | CATSDSTNSYEQYF | TGTGCCACCAGTGATTCGACTAACTCCTACGAGCAGTACTTC
TRBD1 | many | TRBJ2-2 | TRBV9 | CASSVTGGASAGELFF | TGTGCCAGCAGCGTAACAGGGGGCGCGTCCGCCGGGGAGCTGTTTTTT
NA | many | TRBJ1-6 | TRBV19 | CASSLIPTRTNSPLHF | TGTGCCAGTAGCCTAATCCCTACACGGACGAATTCACCCCTCCACTTT
NA | many | TRBJ2-2 | TRBV27 | CATYGTAGELFF | TGTGCCACCTATGGGACTGCCGGGGAGCTGTTTTTT
NA | many | TRBJ1-1 | TRBV30 | CAWSPQTEAFF | TGTGCCTGGAGTCCTCAGACTGAAGCTTTCTTT
TRBD1 | many | TRBJ1-2 | TRBV6-1 | CASNPTGGYGYTF | TGTGCCAGCAATCCGACAGGGGGCTATGGCTACACCTTC
NA | many | TRBJ1-5 | TRBV6-2/TRBV6-3 | CASTELGGNQPQHF | TGTGCCAGCACCGAATTAGGGGGCAATCAGCCCCAGCATTTT
NA | many | TRBJ2-1 | TRBV10-2 | CASSETRTEFYNEQFF | TGCGCCAGCAGTGAAACCCGGACAGAATTCTACAATGAGCAGTTCTTC
NA | many | TRBJ2-2 | TRBV12-3/TRBV12-4 | CASSFWAGTGELFF | TGTGCCAGCAGTTTTTGGGCAGGGACCGGGGAGCTGTTTTTT
TRBD1 | many | TRBJ2-3 | TRBV9 | CASSVEGTGATDTQYF | TGTGCCAGCAGCGTAGAGGGGACAGGAGCCACAGATACGCAGTATTTT
TRBD2 | many | TRBJ2-2 | TRBV6-6 | CASSSPFGGEAGELFF | TGTGCCAGCAGTTCCCCCTTCGGGGGGGAGGCCGGGGAGCTGTTTTTT
NA | many | TRBJ2-7 | TRBV20-1 | CSAVIGTTYEQYF | TGCAGTGCTGTTATCGGGACGACGTACGAGCAGTACTTC